Ten or more counts support the clone carrying this TCR beta chain. J lost 3 bases, V lost 0 bases, and 10 bases had no gene match. In germline, CDR1 is SGHRS, CDR2 YFSETQ. This CDR3 comprises 17 residues. TCRdb's table, derived via immunoSEQ multiplex PCR, lists solely in-frame clones and lacks some. The sample holds 50,000 to 70,000 clones, approximately 92% seen once. The data were obtained in a study of technical replicates of blood from several donors. The sequenced sample was PBMCs. This sequence was found in a human donor in good health. Some clones in this sample may be carry-over from other donors' samples. The V and J genes are TRBV5-1 and TRBJ1-1, with 8 bases lining up with TRBD1. CDR3 sequence: CASSLAKTGGGHTEAFF. The CDR3 coding sequence is TGCGCCAGCAGCTTGGCAAAAACAGGGGGGGGGCACACTGAAGCTTTCTTT.